This T cell receptor (beta chain) comes out of a study of blood T cell repertoires in COVID-19. Across the study: Samples representing acute and convalescent COVID-19 were sourced from the United States, Italy and Spain. Sources were T cells, B-cell-depleted T cells, or PBMCs; the material itself was cDNA or gDNA.

Under the authors' procedure: Reference gene primer amplification gave estimated nucleated cell counts. Libraries were prepared by immunoSEQ multiplex PCR; TCRdb keeps only in-frame clonotypes and omits some of them. The D gene and trimming were derived from the DNA, and the V and J assignments and clone size from that table. The top ten clones hold about 7% of a sample with hundreds of thousands of clones, roughly 87% of them seen once. The CDR3 contains 17 residues. Per germline, CDR1 SEHNR and CDR2 FQNEAQ (reference sequence). V gave up 1 base and J gave up 2 bases; unmatched junction bases: 7. This sequence was found in a man aged 55 to 70 who had recovered from COVID-19. Sequencing input: peripheral blood. This chain connects TRBV7-9 to TRBJ2-2; 7 bases agree with TRBD1. The CDR3 here is CASSLVTGTANTGELFF. CDR3 DNA sequence: TGTGCCAGCAGCTTAGTAACCGGGACAGCTAACACCGGGGAGCTGTTTTTT.